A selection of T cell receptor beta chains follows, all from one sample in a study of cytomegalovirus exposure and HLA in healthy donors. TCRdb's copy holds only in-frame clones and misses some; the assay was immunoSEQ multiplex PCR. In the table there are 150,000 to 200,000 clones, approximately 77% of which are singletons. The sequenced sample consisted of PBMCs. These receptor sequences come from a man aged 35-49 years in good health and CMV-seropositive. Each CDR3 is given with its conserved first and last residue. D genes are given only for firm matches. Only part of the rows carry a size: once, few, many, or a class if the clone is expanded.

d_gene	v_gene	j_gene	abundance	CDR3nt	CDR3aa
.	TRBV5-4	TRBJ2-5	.	TGTGCCAGCAGCCCGCCCGGCCGGGGAGCTTTACAAGAGACCCAGTACTTC	CASSPPGRGALQETQYF
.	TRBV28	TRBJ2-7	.	TGTGCCAGCAGTTTATCAGCGGTGACGGACGAGCAGTACTTC	CASSLSAVTDEQYF
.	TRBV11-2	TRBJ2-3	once	TGTGCCAGCAGCTTAGGTGGGCGGGGCCCCACAGATACGCAGTATTTT	CASSLGGRGPTDTQYF
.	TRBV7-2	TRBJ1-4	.	TGTGCCAGCAGCTCTGACACGGATGAAAAACTGTTTTTT	CASSSDTDEKLFF
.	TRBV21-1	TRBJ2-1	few	TGTGCCACCTACGAAAGGGGGACAGGGGGGACTAGCGGGATGGTTGAGCAGTTCTTC	CATYERGTGGTSGMVEQFF
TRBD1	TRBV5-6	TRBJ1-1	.	TGTGCCAGCAGCTTTCGGGACAGGGGCAAATTGGCTTTCTTT	CASSFRDRGKLAFF
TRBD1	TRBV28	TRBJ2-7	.	TGTGCCAGCAGTTTACCCCGGACAGGGGAATACGAGCAGTACTTC	CASSLPRTGEYEQYF
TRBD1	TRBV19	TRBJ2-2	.	TGTGCCAGTAGGAGACAGGGTTTGGACACCGGGGAGCTGTTTTTT	CASRRQGLDTGELFF
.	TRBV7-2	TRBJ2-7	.	TGTGCCAGCAGCCTAAACTACGAGCAGTACTTC	CASSLNYEQYF
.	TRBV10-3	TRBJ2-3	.	TGTGCCATCAGTGGGGCGCTCGACAGTGTAGCGCAGTATTTT	CAISGALDSVAQYF
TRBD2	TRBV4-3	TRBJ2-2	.	TGCGCCAGCAGCCCCCAGGGACTAGCGGGAGTGTACACCGGGGAGCTGTTTTTT	CASSPQGLAGVYTGELFF
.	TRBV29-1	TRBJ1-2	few	TGCAGCGTCCGGGAGTCCTATGGCTACACCTTC	CSVRESYGYTF
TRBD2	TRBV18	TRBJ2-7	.	TGTGCCAGCTCCCCGGGAGCGGGAACCTCCTACGAGCAGTACTTC	CASSPGAGTSYEQYF
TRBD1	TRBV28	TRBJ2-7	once	TGTGCCAGCAGTTTAGGAGGGACAGGGAAGCCCTACGAGCAGTACTTC	CASSLGGTGKPYEQYF
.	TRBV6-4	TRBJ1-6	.	TGTGCCAGCAGTGAGGGGCACGGAATGACTCGTGGTAATTCACCCCTCCACTTT	CASSEGHGMTRGNSPLHF
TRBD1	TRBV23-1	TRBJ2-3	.	TGCGCCAGCAGTCAGCCGGGACAGGGGGCCGATTACACAGATACGCAGTATTTT	CASSQPGQGADYTDTQYF
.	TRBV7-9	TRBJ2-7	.	TGTGCCAGCAGCTTAGTGTCGCTGGGGGGCTCCTACGAGCAGTACTTC	CASSLVSLGGSYEQYF
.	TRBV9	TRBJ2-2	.	TGTGCCAGCAGTGGTCCTAGCGCGGAGAGGACCGGGGAGCTGTTTTTT	CASSGPSAERTGELFF
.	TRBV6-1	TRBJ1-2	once	TGTGCCAGCAGACAGAATGGCTACACCTTC	CASRQNGYTF
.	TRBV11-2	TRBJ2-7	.	TGTGCCAGCAGCGTGGCTGCTTATACCTACGAGCAGTACTTC	CASSVAAYTYEQYF
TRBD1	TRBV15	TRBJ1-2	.	TGTGCCACCAGCAACGACAGGGGCTCATATGGCTACACCTTC	CATSNDRGSYGYTF
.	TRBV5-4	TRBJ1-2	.	TGTGCCAGCAGCTCGGACAGAGAAGGCTACACCTTC	CASSSDREGYTF
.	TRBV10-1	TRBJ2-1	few	TGCGCCAGCAGTGAGTCGACATCCTACAATGAGCAGTTCTTC	CASSESTSYNEQFF